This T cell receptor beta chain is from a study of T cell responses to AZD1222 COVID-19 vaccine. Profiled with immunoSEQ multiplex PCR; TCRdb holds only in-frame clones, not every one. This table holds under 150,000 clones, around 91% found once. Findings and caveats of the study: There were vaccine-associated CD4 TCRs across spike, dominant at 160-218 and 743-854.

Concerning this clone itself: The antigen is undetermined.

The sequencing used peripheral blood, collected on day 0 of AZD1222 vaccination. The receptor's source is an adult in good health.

CDR3 DNA: TGTGCCAGCAGTTTAATACCCACAGGGGGCAACTACGAGCAGTACTTC. Residues: CASSLIPTGGNYEQYF. This chain joins TRBV28 and TRBJ2-7, with 9 nucleotides matching TRBD1. Trimming took 2 bases from V and 3 from J; bases not matched to a gene: 8. The length of the CDR3 is 16 residues. CDR1 is MDHEN and CDR2 is SYDVKM in the germline V gene. Looking up the rest from reference TRBV28 and TRBJ2-7 gives the full variable domain: DVKVTQSSRYLVKRTGEKVFLECVQDMDHENMFWYRQDPGLGLRLIYFSYDVKMKEKGDIPEGYSVSREKKERFSLILESASTNQTSMYLCASSLIPTGGNYEQYFGPGTRLTVT.